This entry lists 27 T cell receptor beta chains sequenced from one sample in a study of blood T cell repertoires in COVID-19. Produced via immunoSEQ multiplex PCR; TCRdb's table is partial and in-frame only. The table lists over 400,000 clones, less than 90% of them singletons. Input material: peripheral blood. These receptors were obtained from a woman in her fifties or sixties with COVID-19, enrolled during active disease.

The gene calls are TRBV27 and TRBJ1-2, with 7 bases matching TRBD1. Germline loops: CDR1 MNHEY, CDR2 SMNVEV (reference sequence). J gave up 8 bases and V 4 bases, and 4 bases lay outside the gene matches. CDR3 length equals 12 residues. The CDR3 DNA reads as TGTGCCAGCAGTTATGACAGGGTAGGCTACACCTTC. It codes for CASSYDRVGYTF.

The chain recombines TRBV13 with TRBJ2-3; D is unclear. The germline V and J ends were trimmed by 5 bases and 2 bases, with 5 bases remaining between them. Germline V gives CDR1 PRHDT, CDR2 FYEKMQ (reference sequence). This CDR3 has 12 amino acids. CDR3 DNA sequence: TGTGCCAGCAGCCCAAACACAGATACGCAGTATTTT. Translating it yields CASSPNTDTQYF.

The chain couples TRBV19 to TRBJ1-1; no firm D call. Trimming stripped 3 bases from V and 6 bases from J, with 14 bases between. CDR3 length equals 14 residues. CDR1 and CDR2 (germline): LNHDA, SQIVND (reference sequence). CDR3 DNA sequence: TGTGCCAGTAGTATCCGCTCAGTTGTCTCTGAAGCTTTCTTT. It translates to CASSIRSVVSEAFF. Filled out from reference TRBV19 and TRBJ1-1, the complete variable domain reads DGGITQSPKYLFRKEGQNVTLSCEQNLNHDAMYWYRQDPGQGLRLIYYSQIVNDFQKGDIAEGYSVSREKKESFPLTVTSAQKNPTAFYLCASSIRSVVSEAFFGQGTRLTVV.

J is TRBJ1-2 and V is TRBV14, with D possibly TRBD1 on 5 matching bases. CDR1 is SGHDN and CDR2 is FVKESK in the germline V gene. V was cut by 1 base and J by 8 bases, with 11 bases left in between. The CDR3 extends over 13 amino acids. The CDR3 is CASSQGQGWGYTF. As DNA, the CDR3 is TGTGCCAGCAGCCAAGGGCAGGGTTGGGGCTACACCTTC.

The chain joins TRBV3-1 (or the pseudogene TRBV3-2) to TRBJ1-2, with a weak D call TRBD1 (5 bases). With 4 bases removed from V and 9 bases from J, the gap between germline ends came to 15 bases. Germline CDR1 reads LGHDT; CDR2 reads YNNKEL (reference sequence). The CDR3 covers 13 residues. The CDR3 region is CASSPGQLLSYTF. The DNA of the CDR3 is TGTGCCAGCAGCCCAGGACAACTTCTGAGCTACACCTTC.

V is TRBV5-8 and J is TRBJ1-1; 7 positions match TRBD1. Trimming removed 0 bases from V and 1 base from J; junction bases left unmatched: 0. The length of the CDR3 is 14 residues. Germline V gene sequence: CDR1 SGHTS, CDR2 YDEGEE. The CDR3 spells CASSLGTGNTEAFF. The CDR3 nucleotides read TGTGCCAGCAGCTTGGGGACAGGGAACACTGAAGCTTTCTTT.

This chain uses TRBV7-9 with TRBJ1-4; TRBD1 is a possible D gene (6 bases). CDR3 length: 15 amino acids. Germline V gene lookup returns CDR1 SEHNR and CDR2 FQNEAQ (reference sequence). V was clipped by 5 bases and J by 1 base, with 11 bases between them. CDR3 in DNA: TGTGCCAGCAGCAACGGACAGCTAACTAATGAAAAACTGTTTTTT. Its translation is CASSNGQLTNEKLFF.

The genes are TRBV3-1 (or the pseudogene TRBV3-2) and TRBJ2-7; a possible D gene is TRBD1 (7 bases). The CDR3 sequence is 12 residues long. The germline V gene has CDR1 LGHDT and CDR2 YNNKEL (reference sequence). V was pared by 6 bases and J by 5 bases, with 11 bases between. The CDR3 bases are TGTGCCAGCAGGGCAGGGGGGCACGAGCAGTACTTC. It yields the protein CASRAGGHEQYF.

The chain carries TRBV15 and TRBJ1-6, with D maybe TRBD1 (5 bases). Trimming left V 0 bases short and J 9 bases short, with 15 bases between. The CDR3 length is 16 residues. Germline loops: CDR1 LNHNV, CDR2 YYDKDF (reference sequence). This CDR3 is CATSRDTAGWGSPLHF. CDR3 DNA: TGTGCCACCAGCAGAGATACAGCAGGGTGGGGTTCACCCCTCCACTTT.

The CDR3 reads CASSRERLAGIDTQYF. CDR3 DNA sequence: TGTGCCAGCAGCCGGGAGCGACTAGCGGGGATCGATACGCAGTATTTT. The gene calls are TRBV3-1 (or the pseudogene TRBV3-2) and TRBJ2-3; the match to TRBD2 covers 11 bases. CDR1 and CDR2 (germline): LGHDT, YNNKEL (reference sequence). This CDR3 spans 16 amino acids. The junction had 9 bases not matched to a gene; V was cut back by 4 bases and J by 6 bases.

The V gene is TRBV12-3 or TRBV12-4, the J gene TRBJ1-1; D possibly corresponds to TRBD1 (5 bases). V was shortened by 7 bases and J by 2 bases, with 8 bases between the two germline ends. The CDR3 consists of 12 residues. The CDR3 spells CASTGINTEAFF. In DNA, the CDR3 is TGTGCCAGCACAGGGATTAACACTGAAGCTTTCTTT.

Concerning this clone itself: The same CDR3 can be traced to other DNA sequences in this sample. The chain couples TRBV6-5 to TRBJ2-7, with TRBD2 matching 9 bases. The ends lost 6 bases at V and 1 base at J; junction bases unmatched: 4. There are 14 residues in the CDR3. CDR1 is MNHEY and CDR2 is SVGAGI in the germline V gene. CDR3: CASRSSGESYEQYF. CDR3 bases: TGTGCCAGCAGGTCTAGCGGGGAATCCTACGAGCAGTACTTC.

The chain recombines TRBV21-1 with TRBJ1-2; the table's D call, TRBD1, has no DNA check behind it. TRBV21-1 is given as a pseudogene. The CDR3 runs to 17 residues. This chain's CDR3 is CASSKATGEMVDYGYTF. The CDR3 DNA reads as TGTGCCAGCAGCAAAGCTACAGGGGAAATGGTAGACTATGGCTACACCTTC.

This sequence joins TRBV6-5 and TRBJ1-2; 7 positions agree with TRBD1. Germline CDR1 and CDR2: MNHEY and SVGAGI. The CDR3 spans 12 residues. V gave up 4 bases and J gave up 14 bases; unmatched junction bases: 10. Here the CDR3 reads CASSSGTAVRTF. The CDR3 nucleotides are TGTGCCAGCAGTTCCGGGACAGCGGTAAGGACCTTC.

This sequence joins TRBV9 and TRBJ1-3; unclear D gene. This CDR3 spans 17 amino acids. The V and J ends lost 0 bases and 0 bases respectively, with 13 bases between them. The germline CDR1 and CDR2 sequences are SGDLS and YYNGEE. CDR3 coding DNA: TGTGCCAGCAGCGTAGTATCGGAGGGCATCTCTGGAAACACCATATATTTT. Translated, it gives CASSVVSEGISGNTIYF.

The chain carries TRBV3-1 (or the pseudogene TRBV3-2) and TRBJ2-1; D perhaps matches TRBD1 (6 bases). Germline CDR1 LGHDT, CDR2 YNNKEL (reference sequence). V was cut by 0 bases and J by 8 bases, with 14 bases left in between. This CDR3 is built from 15 residues. CDR3 sequence (DNA): TGTGCCAGCAGCCAAGATTCAGGGGCTAGGGATGAGCAGTTCTTC. Its protein is CASSQDSGARDEQFF.

The chain links TRBV29-1 to TRBJ2-2; TRBD1 agrees at 9 bases. Germline V gives CDR1 SQVTM, CDR2 ANQGSEA. The CDR3 extends over 14 amino acids. V shed 7 bases, J shed 0 bases, and the junction held 3 bases outside the gene matches. In DNA form, the CDR3 reads TGCAGCGGGGGACAGGGAACGAACACCGGGGAGCTGTTTTTT. The encoded protein is CSGGQGTNTGELFF.

The J gene is TRBJ2-2, the V gene TRBV2; no reliable D call. Germline CDR1 reads SNHLY; CDR2 reads FYNNEI. The V gene lost 2 bases and the J gene lost 5 bases, with 9 bases spanning the gap. The CDR3 extends over 14 amino acids. The DNA for the CDR3 is TGTGCCAGCAGTGAATTGAGAACTACCGGGGAGCTGTTTTTT. Amino acids: CASSELRTTGELFF.

V and J are TRBV11-2 and TRBJ1-1, with D possibly matching TRBD1 (6 bases). Germline values: CDR1 SGHAT, CDR2 FQNNGV. This CDR3 comprises 15 residues. The ends were cut back, 3 bases at V and 4 bases at J, with 15 bases in the middle. The CDR3 region is CASSFRGGVGTEAFF. DNA for the CDR3: TGTGCCAGCAGCTTTAGGGGGGGTGTCGGCACTGAAGCTTTCTTT. The whole variable domain, remainder taken from reference TRBV11-2 and TRBJ1-1, is EAGVAQSPRYKIIEKRQSVAFWCNPISGHATLYWYQQILGQGPKLLIQFQNNGVVDDSQLPKDRFSAERLKGVDSTLKIQPAKLEDSAVYLCASSFRGGVGTEAFFGQGTRLTVV.

The DNA of the CDR3 is TGTGCCAGCAGTTTGCTAGCGGGGGCCCTATCCGGGGAGCTGTTTTTT. Amino acids: CASSLLAGALSGELFF. The chain is built from TRBV27 and TRBJ2-2; 10 nucleotides agree with TRBD2. The CDR3 consists of 16 residues. Germline CDR1 is MNHEY and CDR2 is SMNVEV (reference sequence). V dropped 3 bases and J dropped 6; count of bases not matched to a gene: 7.

V and J are TRBV10-1 and TRBJ1-6, with TRBD1 as a possible D gene (6 bases). This CDR3 comprises 12 residues. Per germline, CDR1 WNHNN and CDR2 SYGVQD (reference sequence). The germline V and J ends were trimmed by 2 bases and 14 bases, with 10 bases remaining between them. The CDR3 is CASSEDRITLHF. CDR3 sequence (DNA): TGCGCCAGCAGTGAGGACAGGATTACCCTCCACTTT.

V is TRBV5-6 and J is TRBJ1-2; D remains unclear. CDR1 and CDR2 from the germline V gene are SGHDT and YYEEEE. Trimming took off 4 bases at V and 8 bases at J, with 6 bases between the two ends. CDR3 size: 10 residues. The CDR3 DNA is TGTGCCAGCAGCCCCCCGGGCTACACCTTC. Translated: CASSPPGYTF.

The V gene is TRBV3-1 (or the pseudogene TRBV3-2), the J gene TRBJ2-1; no definite D call. The V gene's germline CDR1 is LGHDT and CDR2 YNNKEL (reference sequence). V gave up 1 base and J gave up 0 bases, with 7 bases separating them. The CDR3 length is 15 residues. CDR3 DNA sequence: TGTGCCAGCAGCCAAGTGGCTGACTCCTACAATGAGCAGTTCTTC. Its protein is CASSQVADSYNEQFF.

This chain joins TRBV29-1 and TRBJ1-1; D is unclear. The ends were cut back, 3 bases at V and 11 bases at J, with 22 bases in the middle. The CDR3 contains 14 residues. Germline-derived CDR1 and CDR2 are SQVTM and ANQGSEA. The CDR3: CSVEPPAPSVKAFF. CDR3 DNA: TGCAGCGTTGAGCCGCCCGCCCCCTCGGTTAAGGCTTTCTTT.

The rearrangement joins TRBV6-1 to TRBJ1-6; tentatively, D is TRBD1 (6 bases). The germline V gene encodes CDR1 MNHNS and CDR2 SASEGT. V shed 2 bases and J shed 7 bases, with 9 bases lying between them. The CDR3 consists of 14 residues. This CDR3 is CASSEWTANSPLHF. The CDR3 nucleotides are TGTGCCAGCAGTGAATGGACAGCAAATTCACCCCTCCACTTT.

V and J are TRBV6-5 and TRBJ1-5, with a tentative D call TRBD1 (5 bases). The CDR3 runs to 14 residues. Trimming took off 4 bases at V and 4 bases at J, with 11 bases between the two ends. Looked up from germline, CDR1 is MNHEY and CDR2 is SVGAGI. In DNA form, the CDR3 reads TGTGCCAGCAGTTCCGGGGGGGGGAATCAGCCCCAGCATTTT. It yields the protein CASSSGGGNQPQHF.

The chain uses TRBV2 and TRBJ2-7; the D gene is possibly TRBD2 (5 bases). This CDR3 is built from 11 residues. The germline gives CDR1 SNHLY, CDR2 FYNNEI. Trimming stripped 8 bases from V and 4 bases from J, with 9 bases between. This CDR3 is CASERGYEQYF. CDR3 nucleotides: TGTGCCAGCGAGAGAGGGTACGAGCAGTACTTC.